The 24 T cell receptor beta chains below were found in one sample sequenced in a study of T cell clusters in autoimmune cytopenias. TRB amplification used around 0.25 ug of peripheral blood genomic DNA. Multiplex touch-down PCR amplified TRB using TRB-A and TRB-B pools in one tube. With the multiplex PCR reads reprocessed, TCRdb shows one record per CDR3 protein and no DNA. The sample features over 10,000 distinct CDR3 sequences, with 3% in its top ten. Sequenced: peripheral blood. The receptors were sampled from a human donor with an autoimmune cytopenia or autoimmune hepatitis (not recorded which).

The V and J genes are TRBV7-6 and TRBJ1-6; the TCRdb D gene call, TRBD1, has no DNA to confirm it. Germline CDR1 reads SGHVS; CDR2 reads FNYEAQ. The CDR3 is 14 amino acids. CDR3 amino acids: CASSSGTGGSPLHF.

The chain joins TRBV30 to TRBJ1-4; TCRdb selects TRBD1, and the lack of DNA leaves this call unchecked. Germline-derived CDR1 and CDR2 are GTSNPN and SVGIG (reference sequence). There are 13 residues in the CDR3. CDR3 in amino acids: CAWTPGVGEKLFF.

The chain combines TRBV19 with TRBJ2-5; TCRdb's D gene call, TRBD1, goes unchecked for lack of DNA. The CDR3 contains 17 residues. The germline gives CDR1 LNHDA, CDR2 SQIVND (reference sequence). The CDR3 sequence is CASSTSLTVTREETQYF.

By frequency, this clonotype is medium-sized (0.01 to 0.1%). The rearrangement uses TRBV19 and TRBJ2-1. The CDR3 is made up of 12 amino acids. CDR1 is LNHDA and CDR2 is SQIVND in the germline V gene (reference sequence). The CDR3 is CASSIDSGEQFF.

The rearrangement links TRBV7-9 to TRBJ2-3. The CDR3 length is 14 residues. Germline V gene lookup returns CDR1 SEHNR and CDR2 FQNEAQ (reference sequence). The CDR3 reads CASSLAGGTDTQYF.

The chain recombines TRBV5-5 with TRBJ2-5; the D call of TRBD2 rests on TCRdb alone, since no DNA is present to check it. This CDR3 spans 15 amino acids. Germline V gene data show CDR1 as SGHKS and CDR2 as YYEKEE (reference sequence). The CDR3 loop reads CASSFSGGMEETQYF.

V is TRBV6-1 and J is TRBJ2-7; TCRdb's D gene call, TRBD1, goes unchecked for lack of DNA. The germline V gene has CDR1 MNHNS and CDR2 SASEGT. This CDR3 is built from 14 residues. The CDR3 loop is CASSDWTDDYEQYF.

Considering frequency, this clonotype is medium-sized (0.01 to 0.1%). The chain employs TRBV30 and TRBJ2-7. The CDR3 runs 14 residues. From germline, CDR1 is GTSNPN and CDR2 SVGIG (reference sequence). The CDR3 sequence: CAWSKPATRYEQYF. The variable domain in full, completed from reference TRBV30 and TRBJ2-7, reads SQTIHQWPATLVQPVGSPLSLECTVEGTSNPNLYWYRQAAGRGLQLLFYSVGIGQISSEVPQNLSASRPQDRQFILSSKKLLLSDSGFYLCAWSKPATRYEQYFGPGTRLTVT.

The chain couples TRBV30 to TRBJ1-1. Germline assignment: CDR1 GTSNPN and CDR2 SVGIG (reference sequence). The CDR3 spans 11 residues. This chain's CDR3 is CAWSGTFEAFF.

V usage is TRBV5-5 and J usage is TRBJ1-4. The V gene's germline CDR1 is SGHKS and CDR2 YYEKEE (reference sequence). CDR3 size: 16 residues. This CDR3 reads CASSYLAQTANEKLFF.

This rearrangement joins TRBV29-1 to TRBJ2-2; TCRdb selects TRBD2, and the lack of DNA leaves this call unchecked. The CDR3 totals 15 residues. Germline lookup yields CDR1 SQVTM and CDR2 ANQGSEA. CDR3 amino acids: CSAGAGGPNTGELFF.

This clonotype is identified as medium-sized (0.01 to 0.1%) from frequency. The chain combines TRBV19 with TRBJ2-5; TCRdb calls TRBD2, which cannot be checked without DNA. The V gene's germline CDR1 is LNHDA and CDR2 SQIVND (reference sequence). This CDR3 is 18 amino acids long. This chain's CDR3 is CASSLQRPGLAGGETQYF.

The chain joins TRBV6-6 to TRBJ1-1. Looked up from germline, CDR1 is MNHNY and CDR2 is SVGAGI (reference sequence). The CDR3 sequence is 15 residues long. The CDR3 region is CASSLKTGSYTEAFF.

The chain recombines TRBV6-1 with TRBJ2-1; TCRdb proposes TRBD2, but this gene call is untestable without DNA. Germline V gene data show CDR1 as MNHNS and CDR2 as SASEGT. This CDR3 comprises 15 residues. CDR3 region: CASRPAGDGHNEQFF.

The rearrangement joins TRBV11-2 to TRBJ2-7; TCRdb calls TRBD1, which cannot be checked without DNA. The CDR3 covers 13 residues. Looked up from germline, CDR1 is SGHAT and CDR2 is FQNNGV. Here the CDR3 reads CASSLGYSGEQYF.

The CDR3 sequence is CAWSTGGLGSYEQYF. This chain connects TRBV30 to TRBJ2-7; TCRdb names TRBD1, which stays unverified in the absence of DNA. CDR1 and CDR2 from the germline V gene are GTSNPN and SVGIG (reference sequence). The CDR3 totals 15 residues.

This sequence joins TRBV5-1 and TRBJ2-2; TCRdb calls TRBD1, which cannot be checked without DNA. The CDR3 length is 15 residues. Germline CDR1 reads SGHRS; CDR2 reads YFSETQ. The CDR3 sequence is CASSIGTANTGELFF.

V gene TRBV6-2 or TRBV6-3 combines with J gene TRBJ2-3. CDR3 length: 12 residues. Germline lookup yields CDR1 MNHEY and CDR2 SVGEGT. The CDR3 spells CASSLQGDTQYF.

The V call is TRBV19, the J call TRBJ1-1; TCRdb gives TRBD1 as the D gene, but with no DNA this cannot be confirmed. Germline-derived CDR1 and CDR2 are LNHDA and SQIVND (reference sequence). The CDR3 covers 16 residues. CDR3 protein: CASSPRGTGRLVEAFF.

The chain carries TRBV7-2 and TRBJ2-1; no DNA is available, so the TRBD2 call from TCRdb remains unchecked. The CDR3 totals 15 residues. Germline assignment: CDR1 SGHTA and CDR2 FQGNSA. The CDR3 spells CASSSKAGGYNEQFF.

The CDR3 loop reads CASSDPMGTEQFF. This rearrangement joins TRBV6-1 to TRBJ2-1; TCRdb's assignment of TRBD1 cannot be checked, as there is no DNA. Per germline, CDR1 MNHNS and CDR2 SASEGT. The CDR3 runs to 13 residues.

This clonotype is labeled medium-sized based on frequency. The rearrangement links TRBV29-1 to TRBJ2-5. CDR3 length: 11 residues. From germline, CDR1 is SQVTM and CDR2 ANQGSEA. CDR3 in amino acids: CSVVWRETQYF.

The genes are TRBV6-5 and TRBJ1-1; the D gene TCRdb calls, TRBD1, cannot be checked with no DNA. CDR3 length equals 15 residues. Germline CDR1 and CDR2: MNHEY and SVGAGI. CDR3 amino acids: CASSSLGRKNTEAFF.

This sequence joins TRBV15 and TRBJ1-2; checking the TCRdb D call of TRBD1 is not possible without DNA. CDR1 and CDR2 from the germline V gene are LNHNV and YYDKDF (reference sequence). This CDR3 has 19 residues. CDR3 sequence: CATSRLSGGSVSGGYGYTF.